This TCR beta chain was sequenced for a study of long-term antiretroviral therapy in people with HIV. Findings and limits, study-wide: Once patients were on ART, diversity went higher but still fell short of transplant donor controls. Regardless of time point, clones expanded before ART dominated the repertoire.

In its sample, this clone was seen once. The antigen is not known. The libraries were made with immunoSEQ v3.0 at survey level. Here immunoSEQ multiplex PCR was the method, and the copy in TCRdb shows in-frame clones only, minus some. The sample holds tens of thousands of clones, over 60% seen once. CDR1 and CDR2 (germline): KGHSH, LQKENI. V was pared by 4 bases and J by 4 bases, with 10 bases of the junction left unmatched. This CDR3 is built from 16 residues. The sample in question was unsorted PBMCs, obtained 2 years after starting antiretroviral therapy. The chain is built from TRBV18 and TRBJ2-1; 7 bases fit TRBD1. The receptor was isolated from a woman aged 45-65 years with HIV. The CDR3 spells CASSQLGGTMYNEQFF. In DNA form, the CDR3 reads TGTGCCAGCTCACAACTAGGGGGCACCATGTACAATGAGCAGTTCTTC.